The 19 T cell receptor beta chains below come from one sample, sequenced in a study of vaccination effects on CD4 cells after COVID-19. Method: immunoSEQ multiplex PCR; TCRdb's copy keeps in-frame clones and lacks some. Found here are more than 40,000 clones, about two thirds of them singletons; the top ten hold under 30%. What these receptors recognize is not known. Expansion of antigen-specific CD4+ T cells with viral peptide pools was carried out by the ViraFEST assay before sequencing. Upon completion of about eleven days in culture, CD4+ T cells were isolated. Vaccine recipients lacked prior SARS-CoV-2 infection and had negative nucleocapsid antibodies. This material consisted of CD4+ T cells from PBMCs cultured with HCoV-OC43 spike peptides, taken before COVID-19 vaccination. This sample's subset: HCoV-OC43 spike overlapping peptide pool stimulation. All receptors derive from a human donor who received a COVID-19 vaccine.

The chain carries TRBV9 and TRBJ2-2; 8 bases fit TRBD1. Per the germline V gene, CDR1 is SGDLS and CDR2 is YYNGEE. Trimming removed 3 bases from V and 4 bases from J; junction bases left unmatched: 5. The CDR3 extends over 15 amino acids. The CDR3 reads CASSAQGARTGELFF. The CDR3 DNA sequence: TGTGCCAGCAGCGCCCAGGGGGCTCGCACCGGGGAGCTGTTTTTT.

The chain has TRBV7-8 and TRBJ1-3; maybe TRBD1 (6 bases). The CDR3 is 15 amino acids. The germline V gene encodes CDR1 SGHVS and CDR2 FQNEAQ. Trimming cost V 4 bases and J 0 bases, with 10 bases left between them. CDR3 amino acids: CASSSGQSSGNTIYF. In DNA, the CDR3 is TGTGCCAGCAGCTCCGGACAGAGCTCTGGAAACACCATATATTTT.

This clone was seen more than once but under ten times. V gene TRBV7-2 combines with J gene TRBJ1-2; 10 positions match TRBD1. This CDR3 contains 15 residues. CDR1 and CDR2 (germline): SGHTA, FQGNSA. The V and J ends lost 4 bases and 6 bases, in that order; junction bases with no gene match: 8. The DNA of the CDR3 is TGTGCCAGCAGCTCCAGACAGGGGGCGCAGGATGGCTACACCTTC. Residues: CASSSRQGAQDGYTF.

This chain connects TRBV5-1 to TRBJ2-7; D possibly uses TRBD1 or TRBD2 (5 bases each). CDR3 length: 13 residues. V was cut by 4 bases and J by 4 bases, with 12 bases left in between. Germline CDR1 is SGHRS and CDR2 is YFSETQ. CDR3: CASSPGEGYEQYF. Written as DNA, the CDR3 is TGCGCCAGCAGCCCGGGCGAGGGGTACGAGCAGTACTTC.

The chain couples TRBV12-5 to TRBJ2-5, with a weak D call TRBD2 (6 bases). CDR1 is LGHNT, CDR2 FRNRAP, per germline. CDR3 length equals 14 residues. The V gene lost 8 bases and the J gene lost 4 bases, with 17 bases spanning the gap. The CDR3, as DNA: TGTGCTAGTACCCCCCCCGGTAGCGGAGAGACCCAGTACTTC. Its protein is CASTPPGSGETQYF. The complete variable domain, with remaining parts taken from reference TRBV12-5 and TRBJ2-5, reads DARVTQTPRHKVTEMGQEVTMRCQPILGHNTVFWYRQTMMQGLELLAYFRNRAPLDDSGMPKDRFSAEMPDATLATLKIQPSEPRDSAVYFCASTPPGSGETQYFGPGTRLLVL.

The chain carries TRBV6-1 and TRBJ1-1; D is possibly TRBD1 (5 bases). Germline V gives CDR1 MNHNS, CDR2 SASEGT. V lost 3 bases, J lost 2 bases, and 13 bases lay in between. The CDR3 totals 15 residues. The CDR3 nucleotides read TGTGCCAGCAGTGATCCACACGGGGGAAACACTGAAGCTTTCTTT. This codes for CASSDPHGGNTEAFF.

This CDR3 is CASRPSQVSGNTIYF. Here the CDR3 DNA reads TGTGCCAGCAGACCTTCGCAGGTCTCTGGAAACACCATATATTTT. The chain is built from TRBV11-3 and TRBJ1-3; D gene uncertain. CDR1 is SGHNT, CDR2 YENEEA, per germline. V shed 6 bases and J shed 0 bases, with 12 bases lying between them. The length of the CDR3 is 15 residues.

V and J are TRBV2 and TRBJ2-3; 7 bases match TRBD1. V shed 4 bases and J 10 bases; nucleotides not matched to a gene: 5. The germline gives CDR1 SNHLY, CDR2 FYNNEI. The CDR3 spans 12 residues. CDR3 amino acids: CASSVGTDPQYF. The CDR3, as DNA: TGTGCCAGCAGTGTTGGGACAGACCCGCAGTATTTT.

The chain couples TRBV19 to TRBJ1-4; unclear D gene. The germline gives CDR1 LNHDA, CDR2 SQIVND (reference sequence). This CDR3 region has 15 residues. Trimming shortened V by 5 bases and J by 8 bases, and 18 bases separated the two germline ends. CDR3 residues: CASSPAEPVREKLFF. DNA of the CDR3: TGTGCCAGTAGTCCCGCAGAACCCGTGAGAGAAAAACTGTTTTTT.

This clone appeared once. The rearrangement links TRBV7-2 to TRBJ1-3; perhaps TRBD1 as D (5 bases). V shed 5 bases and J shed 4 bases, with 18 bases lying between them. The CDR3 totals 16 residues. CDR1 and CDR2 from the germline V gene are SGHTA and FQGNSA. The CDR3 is CASSNEGWGRGNTIYF. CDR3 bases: TGTGCCAGCAGCAACGAAGGCTGGGGGAGAGGAAACACCATATATTTT. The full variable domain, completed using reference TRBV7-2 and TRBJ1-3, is GAGVSQSPSNKVTEKGKDVELRCDPISGHTALYWYRQSLGQGLEFLIYFQGNSAPDKSGLPSDRFSAERTGGSVSTLTIQRTQQEDSAVYLCASSNEGWGRGNTIYFGEGSWLTVV.

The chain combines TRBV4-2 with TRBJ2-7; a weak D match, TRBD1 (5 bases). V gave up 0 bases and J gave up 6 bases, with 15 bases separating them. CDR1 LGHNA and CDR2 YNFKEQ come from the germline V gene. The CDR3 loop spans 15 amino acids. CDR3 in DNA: TGTGCCAGCAGCCAAGATCGTTTGAGCAGGGCCGAGCAGTACTTC. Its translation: CASSQDRLSRAEQYF.

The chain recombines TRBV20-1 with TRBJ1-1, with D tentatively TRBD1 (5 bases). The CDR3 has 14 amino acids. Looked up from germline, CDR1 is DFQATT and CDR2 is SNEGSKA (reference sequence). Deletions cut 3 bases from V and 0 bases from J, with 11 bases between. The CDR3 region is CSASSAGLNTEAFF. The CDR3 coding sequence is TGCAGTGCTAGTTCGGCAGGGTTGAACACTGAAGCTTTCTTT.

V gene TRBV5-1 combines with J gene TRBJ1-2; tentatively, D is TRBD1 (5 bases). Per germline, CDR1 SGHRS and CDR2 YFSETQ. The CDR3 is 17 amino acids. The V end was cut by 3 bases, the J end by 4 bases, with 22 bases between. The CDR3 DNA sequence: TGCGCCAGCAGCTCTCGCCCGGGGACGGACTCTCTCTATGGCTACACCTTC. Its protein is CASSSRPGTDSLYGYTF. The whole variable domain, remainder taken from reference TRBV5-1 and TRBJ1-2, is KAGVTQTPRYLIKTRGQQVTLSCSPISGHRSVSWYQQTPGQGLQFLFEYFSETQRNKGNFPGRFSGRQFSNSRSEMNVSTLELGDSALYLCASSSRPGTDSLYGYTFGSGTRLTVV.

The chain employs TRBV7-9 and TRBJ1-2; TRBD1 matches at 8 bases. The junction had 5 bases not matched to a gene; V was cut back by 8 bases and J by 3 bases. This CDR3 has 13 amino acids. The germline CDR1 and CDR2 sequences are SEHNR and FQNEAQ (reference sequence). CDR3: CASLPTGDYGYTF. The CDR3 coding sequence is TGTGCCAGCCTACCGACAGGGGACTATGGCTACACCTTC.

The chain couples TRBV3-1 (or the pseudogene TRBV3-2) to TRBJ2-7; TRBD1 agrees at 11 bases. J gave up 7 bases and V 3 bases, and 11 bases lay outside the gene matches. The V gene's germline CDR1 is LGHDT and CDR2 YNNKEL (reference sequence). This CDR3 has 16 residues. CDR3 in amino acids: CASSQGTDRGLFEQYF. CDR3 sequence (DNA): TGTGCCAGCAGCCAGGGGACGGACAGGGGGCTGTTTGAGCAGTACTTC.

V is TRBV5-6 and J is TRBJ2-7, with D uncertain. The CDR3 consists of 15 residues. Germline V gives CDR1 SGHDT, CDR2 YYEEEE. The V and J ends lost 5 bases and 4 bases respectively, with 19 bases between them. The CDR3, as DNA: TGTGCCAGCAGTTCACAGTCGCACAGTGATTACGAGCAGTACTTC. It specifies CASSSQSHSDYEQYF.

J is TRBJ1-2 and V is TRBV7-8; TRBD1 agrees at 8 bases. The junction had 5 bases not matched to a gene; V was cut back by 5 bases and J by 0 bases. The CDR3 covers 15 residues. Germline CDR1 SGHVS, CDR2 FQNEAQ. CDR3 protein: CASSPDRGANYGYTF. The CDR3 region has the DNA TGTGCCAGCAGCCCCGACAGGGGCGCTAACTATGGCTACACCTTC.

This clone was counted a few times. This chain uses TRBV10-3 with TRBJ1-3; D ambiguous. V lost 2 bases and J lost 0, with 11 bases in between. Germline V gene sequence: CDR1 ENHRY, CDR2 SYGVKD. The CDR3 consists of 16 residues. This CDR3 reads CAISENSHISGNTIYF. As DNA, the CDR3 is TGTGCCATCAGTGAGAATTCACACATCTCTGGAAACACCATATATTTT.

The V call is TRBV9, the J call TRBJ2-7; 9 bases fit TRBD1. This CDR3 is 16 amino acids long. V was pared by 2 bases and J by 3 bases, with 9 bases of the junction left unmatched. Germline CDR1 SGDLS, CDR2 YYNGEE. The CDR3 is CASSVRSGTGRYEQYF. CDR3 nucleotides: TGTGCCAGCAGCGTTCGAAGCGGGACAGGGCGCTACGAGCAGTACTTC. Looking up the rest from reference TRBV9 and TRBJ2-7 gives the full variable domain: DSGVTQTPKHLITATGQRVTLRCSPRSGDLSVYWYQQSLDQGLQFLIQYYNGEERAKGNILERFSAQQFPDLHSELNLSSLELGDSALYFCASSVRSGTGRYEQYFGPGTRLTVT.